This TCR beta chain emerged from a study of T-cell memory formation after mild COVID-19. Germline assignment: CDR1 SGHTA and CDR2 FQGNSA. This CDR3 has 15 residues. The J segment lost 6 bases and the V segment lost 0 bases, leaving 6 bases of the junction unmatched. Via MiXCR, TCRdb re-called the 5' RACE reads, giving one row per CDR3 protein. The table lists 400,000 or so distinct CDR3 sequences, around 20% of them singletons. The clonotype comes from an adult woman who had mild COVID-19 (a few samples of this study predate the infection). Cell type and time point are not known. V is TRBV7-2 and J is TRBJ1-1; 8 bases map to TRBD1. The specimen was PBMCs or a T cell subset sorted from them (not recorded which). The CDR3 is CASSLARGQGAEAFF. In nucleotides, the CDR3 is TGTGCCAGCAGCTTAGCGCGCGGACAGGGAGCTGAAGCTTTCTTT. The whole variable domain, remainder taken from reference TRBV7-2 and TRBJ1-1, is GAGVSQSPSNKVTEKGKDVELRCDPISGHTALYWYRQSLGQGLEFLIYFQGNSAPDKSGLPSDRFSAERTGGSVSTLTIQRTQQEDSAVYLCASSLARGQGAEAFFGQGTRLTVV.